This record covers a single T cell receptor (beta chain). Its antigen remains unidentified. Base qualities are missing; no much larger clone stands one base away. The germline V and J ends show losses of 1 base and 3 bases respectively, and no gene match explains 9 bases of the junction. As encoded in the germline V gene, CDR1 is LGHNA while CDR2 is YSLEER. Spanning cysteine to phenylalanine, the CDR3 consists of 17 amino acids. The CDR3 DNA has 51 bases and is translated from base 1. The record originates from a study of shared T cell receptors in the human thymus (TCRdb year 2021). Context from the whole study: The study investigated the way shared, self-reactive T-cell receptor alpha chains are produced in the human thymus.

The library relied on the immunoSEQ multiplex PCR assay. This is the immuneACCESS table as TCRdb keeps it, with only in-frame sequences that have V and J called. A part of the clones is gone; compared with another copy, unresolved V genes explain less than half, and the rest is unexplained. The sample includes about 710,000 clones, with about 90% observed a single time. The top ten clonotypes cover just under 0.0095% of the sample. The same sample was also used in a study of human thymus T cells. From the second report: In Finland, the donors were immunologically healthy infants who were having open corrective cardiac surgery for congenital heart defects. The thymus tissue came from surgical resects taken out during corrective cardiac surgery. V and J gene segment usage appeared biased in both thymic and peripheral blood repertoires. According to the related research, thymic TCR repertoires were highly overlapping among unrelated individuals. The study characterized TCR alpha and beta repertoires from about 8 infant thymus samples and a few related peripheral blood samples. The cohort included six male and a couple of female infants, with donor ages spanning 7 to 244 days. Thymocytes were freed from the tissue by mechanical means and kept at -70 degrees C as pellets of roughly 9-33 million cells. A QIAsymphony instrument was used to extract genomic DNA from frozen cell pellets. Using the immunoSEQ multiplex PCR assay, the TCRB and TCRAD loci were amplified from a standardized quantity of quality-controlled genomic DNA. Amplicons spanned the V(D)J region at a length sufficient to cover the CDR3 and identify V and J genes. The amplicons were sequenced on an Illumina platform via the commercial immunoSEQ service. Primer bias and sequencing errors were corrected using previously described methods, and TCRAD and TCRB definitions followed the IMGT database. immunoSEQ Analyzer 3.0 and VDJTools were used for repertoire analysis, which covered basic statistics, V/J segment usage, diversity estimates, rarefaction and pairwise overlap. Diversity was estimated with Chao1, ChaoE, Efron-Thisted, Shannon and inverse Simpson indices, and also on datasets down-sampled to the smallest sample. For repertoire overlap, CDR3 nucleotide sequence, V gene and J gene had to match strictly, and clustering was done by Jaccard-based multidimensional scaling. On average, thymus samples gave 800,000 or so unique TCRB clonotypes, whereas blood samples gave 75,000 to 85,000.

Sequencing was performed on thymocytes. This clonotype was obtained from a boy under two years old with a congenital heart defect. Donor details come from another sample of the same person, matched by shared clones. The chain is assembled from TRBV4-3 and TRBJ2-7, and 10 bases in between align with TRBD1. In nucleotide form, the sequence is TGCGCCAGCAGCCAAGGGGGGGACAGGGGTTTTCGCTACGAGCAGTACTTC. This translates into CASSQGGDRGFRYEQYF.